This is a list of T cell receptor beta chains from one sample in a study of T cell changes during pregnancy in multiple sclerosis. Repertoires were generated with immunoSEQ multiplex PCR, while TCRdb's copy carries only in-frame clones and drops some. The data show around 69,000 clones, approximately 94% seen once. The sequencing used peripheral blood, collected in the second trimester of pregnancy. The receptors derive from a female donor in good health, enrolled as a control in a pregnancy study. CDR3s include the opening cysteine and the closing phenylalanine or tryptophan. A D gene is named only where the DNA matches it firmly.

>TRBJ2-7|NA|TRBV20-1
TGCAGTGCTAGTGATCGGGACGAGCAGTACTTC
CSASDRDEQYF
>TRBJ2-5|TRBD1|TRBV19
TGTGCCAGTAGTCCCCGGACAGGGGGGTACCAAGAGACCCAGTACTTC
CASSPRTGGYQETQYF
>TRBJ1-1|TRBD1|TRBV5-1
TGCGCCAGCAGCTCCGGACAGGGCGGGTACACTGAAGCTTTCTTT
CASSSGQGGYTEAFF
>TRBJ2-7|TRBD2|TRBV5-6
TGTGCCAGCAGCTTGGTGGGCGGGGGAGCCCGTGGGGAGCAGTACTTC
CASSLVGGGARGEQYF
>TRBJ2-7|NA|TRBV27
TGTGCCAGCAGTTTAGAAGCCTGGAGCTACGAGCAGTACTTC
CASSLEAWSYEQYF
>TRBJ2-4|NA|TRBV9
TGTGCCAGCAGCGCCGGACAGAGAGGAAACATTCAGTACTTC
CASSAGQRGNIQYF
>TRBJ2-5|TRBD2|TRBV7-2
TGTGCCAGCAGCTTATACCTAGCGGGGGGTCAAGAGACCCAGTACTTC
CASSLYLAGGQETQYF
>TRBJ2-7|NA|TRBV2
TGTGCCAGCATTGGGCCTCCCAGCTCCTACGAGCAGTACTTC
CASIGPPSSYEQYF
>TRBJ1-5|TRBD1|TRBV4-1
TGCGCCAGCAGCCCTCACGGGAACCCGGGACAGGGGAATCAGCCCCAGCATTTT
CASSPHGNPGQGNQPQHF
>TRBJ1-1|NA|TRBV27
TGTGCCAGCAGTCCCGGGGACTTGATCGGTATGAACACTGAAGCTTTCTTT
CASSPGDLIGMNTEAFF
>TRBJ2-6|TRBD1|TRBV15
TGTGCCACCAGCAGAGAAGGGCCGGACAGGACGTTTGGGGCCAACGTCCTGACTTTC
CATSREGPDRTFGANVLTF
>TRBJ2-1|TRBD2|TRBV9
TGTGCCAGCAGCCCGTGGGGGCTAGCGGGGAGTAATGAGCAGTTCTTC
CASSPWGLAGSNEQFF
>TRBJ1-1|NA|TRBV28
TGTGCCAGCACCCCCCTCCAAAGGGGTGATACTGAAGCTTTCTTT
CASTPLQRGDTEAFF
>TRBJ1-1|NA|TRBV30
TGTGCCTGGAGCAAGATCGGGAGGGACACTGAAGCTTTCTTT
CAWSKIGRDTEAFF
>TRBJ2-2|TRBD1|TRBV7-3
TGTGCCAGCAGCTTAACCGGGACAGCGAACACCGGGGAGCTGTTTTTT
CASSLTGTANTGELFF
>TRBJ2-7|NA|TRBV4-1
TGCGCCAGCAGCCAGTATGTGGGCTCCCACTACGAGCAGTACTTC
CASSQYVGSHYEQYF
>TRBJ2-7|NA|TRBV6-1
TGTGCCAGCAATCGGGACTTCTTCGGCGAGCAGTACTTC
CASNRDFFGEQYF
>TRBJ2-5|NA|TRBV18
TGTGCCAGCTCACCACTTGCGGGTAAAGAGACCCAGTACTTC
CASSPLAGKETQYF